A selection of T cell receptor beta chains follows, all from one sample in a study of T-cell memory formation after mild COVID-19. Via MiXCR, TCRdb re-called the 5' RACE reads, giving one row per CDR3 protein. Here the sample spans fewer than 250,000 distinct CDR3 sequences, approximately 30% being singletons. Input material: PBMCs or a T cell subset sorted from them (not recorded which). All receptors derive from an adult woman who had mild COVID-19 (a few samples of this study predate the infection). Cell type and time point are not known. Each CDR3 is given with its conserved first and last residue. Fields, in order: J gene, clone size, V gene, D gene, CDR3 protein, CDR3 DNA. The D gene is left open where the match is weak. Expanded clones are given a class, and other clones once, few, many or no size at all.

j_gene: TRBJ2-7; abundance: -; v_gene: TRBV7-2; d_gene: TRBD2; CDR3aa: CASSLKTSDSYEQYF; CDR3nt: TGTGCCAGCAGCTTAAAGACTAGCGATTCCTACGAGCAGTACTTC
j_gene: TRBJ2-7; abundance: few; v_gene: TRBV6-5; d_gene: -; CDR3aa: CASSYSQGYEQYF; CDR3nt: TGTGCCAGCAGTTACTCACAGGGCTACGAGCAGTACTTC
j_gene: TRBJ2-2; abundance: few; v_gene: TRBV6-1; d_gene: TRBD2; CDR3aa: CASSAWRGDTGELFF; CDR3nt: TGTGCCAGCAGCGCCTGGCGGGGGGACACCGGGGAGCTGTTTTTT
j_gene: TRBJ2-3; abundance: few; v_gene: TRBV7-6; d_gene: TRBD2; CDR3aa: CASSFLAGERTDTQYF; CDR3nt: TGTGCCAGCAGCTTTCTGGCGGGGGAACGCACAGATACGCAGTATTTT
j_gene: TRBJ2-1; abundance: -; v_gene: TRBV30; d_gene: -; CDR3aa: CAWSPGLSPGDEQFF; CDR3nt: TGTGCCTGGAGCCCGGGACTCTCACCCGGAGATGAGCAGTTCTTC
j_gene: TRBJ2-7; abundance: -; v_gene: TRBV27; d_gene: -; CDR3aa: CASGVVYEQYF; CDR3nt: TGTGCCAGCGGGGTTGTGTACGAGCAGTACTTC
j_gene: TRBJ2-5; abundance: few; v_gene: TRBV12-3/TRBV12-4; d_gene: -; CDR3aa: CASSRTLQETQYF; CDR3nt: TGTGCCAGCAGTCGGACTCTTCAAGAGACCCAGTACTTC
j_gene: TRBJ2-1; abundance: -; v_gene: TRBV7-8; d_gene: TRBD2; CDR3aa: CASSLSPSGRAVNEQFF; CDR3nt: TGTGCCAGCAGCTTGAGCCCTAGCGGGAGGGCCGTGAATGAGCAGTTCTTC
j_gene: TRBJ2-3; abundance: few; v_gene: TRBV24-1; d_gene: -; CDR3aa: CATSDLGVGQTDTQYF; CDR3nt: TGTGCCACCAGTGACCTCGGGGTGGGGCAAACAGATACGCAGTATTTT
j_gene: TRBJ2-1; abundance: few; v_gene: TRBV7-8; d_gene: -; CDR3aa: CASSFSTSLSNEQFF; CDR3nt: TGTGCCAGCAGCTTTTCAACTAGTCTCTCCAATGAGCAGTTCTTC
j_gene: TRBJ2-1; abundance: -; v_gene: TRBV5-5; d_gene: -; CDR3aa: CASSLGVTSLNEQFF; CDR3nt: TGTGCCAGCAGCTTGGGCGTTACATCCTTGAATGAGCAGTTCTTC
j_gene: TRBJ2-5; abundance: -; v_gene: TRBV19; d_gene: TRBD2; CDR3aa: CASSIGTSGVVGQETQYF; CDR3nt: TGTGCCAGTAGTATCGGGACTAGCGGGGTCGTGGGCCAAGAGACCCAGTACTTC
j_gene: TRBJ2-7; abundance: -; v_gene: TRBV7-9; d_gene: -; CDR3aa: CASSFGTGLVYEQYF; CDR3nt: TGTGCCAGCAGCTTCGGAACAGGTCTTGTCTACGAGCAGTACTTC
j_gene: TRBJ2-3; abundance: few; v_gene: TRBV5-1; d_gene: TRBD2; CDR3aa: CASSLGVAGGPTSTDTQYF; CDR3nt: TGCGCCAGCAGCTTGGGAGTAGCGGGGGGACCTACTAGCACAGATACGCAGTATTTT
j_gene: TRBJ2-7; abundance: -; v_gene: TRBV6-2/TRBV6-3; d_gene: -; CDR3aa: CASSYGFHEQYF; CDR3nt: TGTGCCAGCAGTTACGGGTTCCACGAGCAGTACTTC
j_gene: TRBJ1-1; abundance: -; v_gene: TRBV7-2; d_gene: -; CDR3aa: CASSQMQGIFAEAFF; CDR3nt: TGTGCCAGCAGCCAAATGCAGGGGATCTTCGCTGAAGCTTTCTTT
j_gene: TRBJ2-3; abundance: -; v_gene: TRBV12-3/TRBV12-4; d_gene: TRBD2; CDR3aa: CASSPPTSGRSDTQYF; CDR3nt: TGTGCCAGCAGTCCTCCGACTAGCGGGAGATCGGATACGCAGTATTTT
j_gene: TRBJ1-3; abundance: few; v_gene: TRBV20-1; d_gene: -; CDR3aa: CSAVTDSGNTIYF; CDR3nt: TGCAGTGCCGTGACCGACTCTGGAAACACCATATATTTT
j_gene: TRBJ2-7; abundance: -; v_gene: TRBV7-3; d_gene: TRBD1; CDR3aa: CASSLEGGSGPYEQYF; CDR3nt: TGTGCCAGCAGCTTAGAAGGGGGCAGTGGTCCCTACGAGCAGTACTTC
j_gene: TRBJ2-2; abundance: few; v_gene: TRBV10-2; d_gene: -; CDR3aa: CASNEQGTGELFF; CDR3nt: TGCGCCAGCAATGAGCAGGGTACCGGGGAGCTGTTTTTT
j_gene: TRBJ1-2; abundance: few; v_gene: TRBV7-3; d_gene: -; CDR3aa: CASSDRGNYGYTF; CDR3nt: TGTGCCAGCAGCGACCGGGGAAACTATGGCTACACCTTC